The present T cell receptor (beta chain) was sequenced within a study of response to subunit inactivated influenza vaccine. This clonotype was counted a few times. Germline V gives CDR1 LGHNA, CDR2 YSLEER. The CDR3 is 16 amino acids. The V segment lost 0 bases and the J segment 1 base; nucleotides outside the gene matches: 5. TCRdb itself ran the RT-PCR reads through MiXCR, one entry per CDR3 protein. The sample includes roughly 550,000 distinct CDR3 sequences, around 21% of them seen just once. This sample was also put to use in a study of T cells expressing NK-cell markers. From that paper: The cDNA for TCR beta came from 5'RACE template switching with UMIs.

This specimen was CD4+ T cells sorted from PBMCs, taken 12 days after vaccination. The chain couples TRBV4-3 to TRBJ2-7; 8 nucleotides agree with TRBD1. This clonotype was sampled from a man aged 50 to 60 who received an inactivated influenza vaccine. For the CDR3, the DNA is TGCGCCAGCAGCCAAGATGCAGGGGGCACTTCCTACGAGCAGTACTTC. This translates into CASSQDAGGTSYEQYF.